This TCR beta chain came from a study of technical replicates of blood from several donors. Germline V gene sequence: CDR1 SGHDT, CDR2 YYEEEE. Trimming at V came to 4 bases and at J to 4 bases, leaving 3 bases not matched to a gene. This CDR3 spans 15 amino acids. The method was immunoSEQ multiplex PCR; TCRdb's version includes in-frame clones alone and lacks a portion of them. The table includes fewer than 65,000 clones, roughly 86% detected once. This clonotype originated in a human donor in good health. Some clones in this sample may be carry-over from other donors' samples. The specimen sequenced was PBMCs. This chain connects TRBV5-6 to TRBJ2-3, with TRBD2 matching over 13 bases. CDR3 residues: CASSGLAGEADTQYF. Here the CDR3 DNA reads TGTGCCAGCAGCGGACTAGCGGGAGAGGCAGATACGCAGTATTTT.